The 26 T cell receptor beta chains listed next were all sequenced from one sample in a study of T cell changes during pregnancy in multiple sclerosis. Sequencing was performed with immunoSEQ multiplex PCR; in TCRdb, only in-frame clones are kept and a portion is missing. The table includes about 80,000 clones, 85% to 95% detected once. The sequenced sample was peripheral blood, obtained after pregnancy. The receptors originated from a female donor in good health, enrolled as a control in a pregnancy study.

V and J are TRBV4-3 and TRBJ2-7, with 8 bases identical to TRBD2. Germline values: CDR1 LGHNA, CDR2 YSLEER. The trim removed 1 base at V and 5 bases at J, leaving 13 bases unmatched. The CDR3 is made up of 17 amino acids. This chain's CDR3 is CASSQVGPQRELDEQYF. The CDR3 region has the DNA TGCGCCAGCAGCCAAGTCGGACCCCAGCGGGAGCTCGACGAGCAGTACTTC.

V is TRBV10-3 and J is TRBJ2-7; 7 bases map to TRBD1. The CDR3 covers 14 residues. V dropped 0 bases and J dropped 2; count of bases not matched to a gene: 1. The germline V gene has CDR1 ENHRY and CDR2 SYGVKD. The chain's CDR3 is CAISESTGTYEQYF. DNA for the CDR3: TGTGCCATCAGTGAGTCGACAGGGACCTACGAGCAGTACTTC.

This chain connects TRBV27 to TRBJ2-4, with TRBD1 matching over 7 bases. V was clipped by 7 bases and J by 13 bases; unmatched bases: 13. The CDR3 spans 13 residues. Germline V gene sequence: CDR1 MNHEY, CDR2 SMNVEV (reference sequence). CDR3 coding DNA: TGTGCCAGCATCCCCCCGGGACAGATCGTCCAGTACTTC. This translates into CASIPPGQIVQYF.

The V gene is TRBV9, the J gene TRBJ2-3; 10 bases line up with TRBD2. V shed 0 bases, J shed 6 bases, and the junction held 7 bases outside the gene matches. Germline V gives CDR1 SGDLS, CDR2 YYNGEE. This CDR3 has 16 residues. The CDR3 coding sequence is TGTGCCAGCAGCGTAGCTAGCAGCGGGGGGGCCGATACGCAGTATTTT. Encoded protein: CASSVASSGGADTQYF.

CDR3 residues: CASSLFGIAGVETQYF. In DNA form, the CDR3 reads TGTGCCAGCAGCTTATTCGGGATAGCGGGCGTGGAGACCCAGTACTTC. The genes are TRBV7-2 and TRBJ2-5, with 7 bases lining up with TRBD2. CDR1 and CDR2 from the germline V gene are SGHTA and FQGNSA. The CDR3 is 16 amino acids. J gave up 5 bases and V 2 bases, and 11 bases lay outside the gene matches.

The chain couples TRBV16 to TRBJ2-5; tentative D call: TRBD2 (5 bases). This CDR3 comprises 14 residues. The germline V gene has CDR1 KGHSY and CDR2 FQNENV. The V end was cut by 4 bases, the J end by 5 bases, with 14 bases between. CDR3 protein: CASSPQPDFETQYF. CDR3 coding DNA: TGTGCCAGCAGCCCCCAACCGGACTTTGAGACCCAGTACTTC. The entire variable domain, with the rest obtained from reference TRBV16 and TRBJ2-5, is as follows: GEEVAQTPKHLVRGEGQKAKLYCAPIKGHSYVFWYQQVLKNEFKFLISFQNENVFDETGMPKERFSAKCLPNSPCSLEIQATKLEDSAVYFCASSPQPDFETQYFGPGTRLLVL.

The chain couples TRBV19 to TRBJ2-7; 12 nucleotides match TRBD2. The germline gives CDR1 LNHDA, CDR2 SQIVND (reference sequence). The CDR3 spans 15 residues. The junction had 3 bases not matched to a gene; V was cut back by 4 bases and J by 2 bases. The DNA of the CDR3 is TGTGCCAGTAGTACGACTAGCGGGGGACCCTACGAGCAGTACTTC. Residues: CASSTTSGGPYEQYF.

The J gene is TRBJ1-1, the V gene TRBV4-2; D unclear. V lost 4 bases and J 2 bases, leaving 8 bases between the germline ends. The CDR3 consists of 13 residues. The germline V gene has CDR1 LGHNA and CDR2 YNFKEQ. The CDR3: CASSRPSNTEAFF. Here the CDR3 DNA reads TGTGCCAGCAGCCGTCCGAGTAACACTGAAGCTTTCTTT.

The J gene is TRBJ1-1, the V gene TRBV16; D is undetermined. Germline lookup yields CDR1 KGHSY and CDR2 FQNENV. Trimming stripped 4 bases from V and 4 bases from J, with 16 bases between. There are 15 residues in the CDR3. CDR3 nucleotides: TGTGCCAGCAGCCCTTTTCCGATAGTTGTCACTGAAGCTTTCTTT. Protein product: CASSPFPIVVTEAFF.

This clone occurred a few times. This rearrangement joins TRBV10-1 to TRBJ2-2, with 10 bases that match TRBD1. V lost 5 bases, J lost 6 bases, and 3 bases stayed unmatched. This CDR3 has 14 residues. Germline V CDR1 and CDR2: WNHNN, SYGVQD (reference sequence). This CDR3 is CASSPGQGSGELFF. The CDR3 DNA follows: TGCGCCAGCAGTCCGGGACAGGGGTCCGGGGAGCTGTTTTTT.

The chain couples TRBV5-6 to TRBJ2-7; D might be TRBD1 (6 bases). This CDR3 is built from 16 residues. V was cut by 2 bases and J by 2 bases, with 17 bases left in between. The germline V gene encodes CDR1 SGHDT and CDR2 YYEEEE. The CDR3 sequence is CASSFTAGDSPYEQYF. CDR3 in DNA: TGTGCCAGCAGCTTTACCGCAGGGGATTCGCCCTACGAGCAGTACTTC.

The chain carries TRBV10-3 and TRBJ2-3, with D perhaps TRBD1 (6 bases). Trimming pared 6 bases from V and 6 bases from J, leaving 13 bases between. The CDR3 runs 13 residues. Germline V lookup: CDR1 ENHRY, CDR2 SYGVKD. CDR3 sequence reads: CAIRTGTSDTQYF. The CDR3 DNA is TGTGCCATCAGGACCGGGACATCCGATACGCAGTATTTT.

This chain's CDR3 is CASSDPGLHPGELFF. The DNA for the CDR3 is TGTGCCAGTAGCGATCCGGGACTTCACCCCGGGGAGCTGTTTTTT. The V call is TRBV11-3, the J call TRBJ2-2, with TRBD2 as a possible D gene (6 bases). Trimming pared 9 bases from V and 6 bases from J, leaving 20 bases between. The length of the CDR3 is 15 residues. Per germline, CDR1 SGHNT and CDR2 YENEEA.

The chain employs TRBV20-1 and TRBJ2-5; D not certain. The germline V gene encodes CDR1 DFQATT and CDR2 SNEGSKA (reference sequence). Trimming left V 1 base short and J 5 bases short, with 5 bases between. CDR3 length equals 11 residues. The CDR3, as DNA: TGCAGTGCTAGAGTAGCTGAGACCCAGTACTTC. Amino acids: CSARVAETQYF.

This chain joins TRBV7-2 and TRBJ1-5; weak D call: TRBD1 (5 bases). Germline V CDR1 and CDR2: SGHTA, FQGNSA. The CDR3 contains 14 residues. The V and J ends lost 5 bases and 6 bases respectively, with 14 bases between them. CDR3 protein: CASSVPGISQPQHF. The DNA of the CDR3 is TGTGCCAGCAGCGTCCCAGGGATCTCTCAGCCCCAGCATTTT.

This chain's CDR3 is CASSQGQLQETQYF. For the CDR3, the DNA is TGCGCCAGCAGCCAAGGACAATTACAAGAGACCCAGTACTTC. This chain joins TRBV4-1 and TRBJ2-5, with D unclear. The CDR3 spans 14 residues. With 1 base removed from V and 2 bases from J, the gap between germline ends came to 8 bases. The germline gives CDR1 MGHRA, CDR2 YSYEKL.

The chain has TRBV19 and TRBJ1-5; a possible D gene is TRBD1 (6 bases). The V and J ends lost 3 bases and 6 bases respectively, with 21 bases between them. The CDR3 is 17 amino acids. Germline V gene sequence: CDR1 LNHDA, CDR2 SQIVND (reference sequence). The DNA for the CDR3 is TGTGCCAGTAGTATTAGGGGCCAGGGACAAGTAGGTCAGCCCCAGCATTTT. Translation: CASSIRGQGQVGQPQHF.

This chain joins TRBV10-2 and TRBJ1-5, with 8 nucleotides matching TRBD1. The J segment lost 2 bases and the V segment lost 6 bases, leaving 0 bases of the junction unmatched. Germline V gene lookup returns CDR1 WSHSY and CDR2 SAAADI. This CDR3 is 13 amino acids long. CDR3 DNA sequence: TGCGCCAGCAGGGGACAGGGCAATCAGCCCCAGCATTTT. This sequence encodes CASRGQGNQPQHF.

The V and J genes are TRBV7-2 and TRBJ2-1, with 7 bases fitting TRBD2. V was pared by 2 bases and J by 5 bases, with 3 bases of the junction left unmatched. The CDR3 sequence is 14 residues long. Germline V CDR1 and CDR2: SGHTA, FQGNSA. DNA of the CDR3: TGTGCCAGCAGCTTATCAGCGGGGAACAATGAGCAGTTCTTC. This sequence encodes CASSLSAGNNEQFF. The variable domain in full, with the rest retrieved from reference TRBV7-2 and TRBJ2-1, is GAGVSQSPSNKVTEKGKDVELRCDPISGHTALYWYRQSLGQGLEFLIYFQGNSAPDKSGLPSDRFSAERTGGSVSTLTIQRTQQEDSAVYLCASSLSAGNNEQFFGPGTRLTVL.

The chain employs TRBV4-1 and TRBJ2-6; 8 nucleotides line up with TRBD1. The CDR3 covers 20 residues. Per the germline V gene, CDR1 is MGHRA and CDR2 is YSYEKL. J lost 3 bases, V lost 2 bases, and 15 bases had no gene match. CDR3 sequence: CASSQPGDPGQGSGANVLTF. The CDR3 DNA reads as TGCGCCAGCAGCCAACCTGGGGACCCAGGACAGGGAAGTGGGGCCAACGTCCTGACTTTC.

The chain combines TRBV5-1 with TRBJ2-1; 8 positions match TRBD1. The germline V gene has CDR1 SGHRS and CDR2 YFSETQ. The trim removed 2 bases at V and 0 bases at J, leaving 1 base unmatched. The CDR3 is made up of 15 amino acids. CDR3 in DNA: TGCGCCAGCAGCTTAACAGGGGGCTCCTACAATGAGCAGTTCTTC. Translated: CASSLTGGSYNEQFF.

The chain has TRBV5-5 and TRBJ1-4; D gene ambiguous. Trimming shortened V by 0 bases and J by 0 bases, and 6 bases separated the two germline ends. CDR1 is SGHKS, CDR2 YYEKEE, per germline (reference sequence). The CDR3 consists of 15 residues. CDR3: CASSLVPSTNEKLFF. The CDR3 nucleotides read TGTGCCAGCAGCTTGGTTCCCTCAACTAATGAAAAACTGTTTTTT.

This clone was seen just once. The V call is TRBV30, the J call TRBJ2-7; the match to TRBD1 covers 7 bases. The CDR3 spans 14 residues. CDR1 and CDR2 (germline): GTSNPN, SVGIG (reference sequence). V lost 1 base, J lost 2 bases, and 5 bases stayed unmatched. CDR3 in amino acids: CAWSDGDRAYEQYF. The CDR3 nucleotides are TGTGCCTGGAGTGACGGGGACAGAGCCTACGAGCAGTACTTC.

The chain has TRBV5-1 and TRBJ2-3; 7 bases match TRBD1. Germline V gives CDR1 SGHRS, CDR2 YFSETQ. Trimming at V came to 4 bases and at J to 0 bases, leaving 8 bases not matched to a gene. This CDR3 has 16 amino acids. CDR3 coding DNA: TGCGCCAGCAGCATTACCGGGACAGTAAGCACAGATACGCAGTATTTT. Its translation: CASSITGTVSTDTQYF.

V and J are TRBV29-1 and TRBJ2-5; 7 bases align to TRBD1. The CDR3 is 12 residues long. J lost 5 bases, V lost 7 bases, and 7 bases had no gene match. The germline V gene has CDR1 SQVTM and CDR2 ANQGSEA. The CDR3, as DNA: TGCAGCGGGCTACAGGGGTGGGAGACCCAGTACTTC. This translates into CSGLQGWETQYF.

This clone has a handful of counts. The chain links TRBV5-3 to TRBJ2-3; D ambiguous. TRBV5-3 is recorded as an ORF, its role being uncertain. CDR3 length: 16 residues. Trimming took off 4 bases at V and 4 bases at J, with 19 bases between the two ends. The CDR3 region has the DNA TGTGCCAGAAGCCACCCCCCTTGCCCGAGCGCAGATACGCAGTATTTT. This gives the protein CARSHPPCPSADTQYF.